The TCR beta chain under discussion was sequenced for a study of T cell repertoires in ileal Crohn's disease. Study-level information: Patients had a median approximately 7.2-year disease duration, and around 35% were active smokers. About half of patients got postoperative therapy: around 10 thiopurines, approximately 18 anti-TNF.

V was pared by 2 bases and J by 4 bases, with 14 bases between. The CDR3 is made up of 16 amino acids. Germline CDR1 reads LNHNV; CDR2 reads YYDKDF (reference sequence). Described time point: neoterminal ileum biopsy at postoperative endoscopy, about 6 months after surgery. Study-wide findings and caveats: Endoscopic recurrence occurred in every patient whose clonality exceeded 26.8%. Mucosal expansions were suggested to be mainly CD8 T cells.

Of note for this clone: Its antigen is not known.

Libraries were prepared by immunoSEQ multiplex PCR; TCRdb keeps only in-frame clonotypes and omits some of them. The sample includes more than 13,000 clones, about three quarters seen only once; the top ten take around 3.9%. This receptor was obtained from an adult with Crohn's disease. Sequencing input: ileal tissue. The chain links TRBV15 to TRBJ1-4; TRBD1 is a possible D gene (5 bases). DNA of the CDR3: TGTGCCACCAGCAGATACTCCGGGACGGGTAATGAAAAACTGTTTTTT. Translating gives CATSRYSGTGNEKLFF.